This T cell receptor (beta chain) was documented in a study of T cell responses to AZD1222 COVID-19 vaccine. Findings and caveats of the study: Scientists sampled the repertoires only once the peak T cell response had passed. Spike-specific TCR breadth and depth were elevated following two AZD1222 doses. Among the donors, most were white British and more were female, and clonal diversity was possibly underestimated. At baseline, just a handful of AZD1222 recipients tested seropositive.

The method was immunoSEQ multiplex PCR; TCRdb's version includes in-frame clones alone and lacks a portion of them. The table shows 70,000 to 95,000 clones, with 70% to 90% occurring only once. A remark on this clone: Its antigen is not identified.

The specimen was peripheral blood, collected 28 days after the second AZD1222 dose. The sequence was obtained from an adult who received the AZD1222 COVID-19 vaccine.

CDR3 in DNA: TGTGCCAGCAGCTCCAACAATATGAACACTGAAGCTTTCTTT. Encoded protein: CASSSNNMNTEAFF. The J gene is TRBJ1-1, the V gene TRBV11-2; D remains unclear. Germline CDR1 is SGHAT and CDR2 is FQNNGV. This CDR3 region has 14 residues. The V end was cut by 4 bases, the J end by 0 bases, with 9 bases between.